This entry features one T cell receptor beta chain sequence. The antigen is not known. The CDR3 loop spans 13 amino acids. The ends were cut back, 3 bases at V and 11 bases at J, with 16 bases in the middle. Germline lookup yields CDR1 MNHNS and CDR2 SASEGT. The table came from immunoSEQ multiplex PCR; TCRdb's copy has only in-frame clones and leaves some out. The top ten hold 2.8% of the sample, which has approximately 89,000 clones, approximately 90% seen once. The sample comes from a study of T cell responses to AZD1222 COVID-19 vaccine. Findings and caveats of the study: Among the donors, most were white British and more were female, and clonal diversity was possibly underestimated. Repertoire sampling happened only post peak T cell response. Spike-specific TCR breadth rose after two AZD1222 doses, and depth rose as well.

The genes are TRBV6-1 and TRBJ1-1; D might be TRBD1 (6 bases). The specimen comprised peripheral blood, sampled on day 0 of AZD1222 vaccination. The sequence derives from an adult in good health. The CDR3, as DNA: TGTGCCAGCAGTGATACTCGCCGAACAGGGGCTTTCTTT. Amino acid sequence: CASSDTRRTGAFF.